The source of this T cell receptor beta chain is a study of T cells expressing NK-cell markers. For each CDR3 protein, TCRdb gives one entry from its re-call of the 5' RACE reads, without DNA. The sample includes about 390,000 distinct CDR3 sequences. CDR1 and CDR2 from the germline V gene are MNHEY and SMNVEV (reference sequence). This CDR3 region has 16 residues. V gene TRBV27 combines with J gene TRBJ2-3; the D gene TCRdb calls, TRBD2, cannot be checked with no DNA. The receptor's source is a woman aged 45 to 65 in good health. Sequencing was carried out using blood T cells: a sorted CD56 or NKG2C T cell subset, CD4+ or CD8+ T cells, or bulk PBMC T cells (not recorded which). The CDR3 spells CASSSQSGRETDTQYF.